This T cell receptor (beta chain) emerged from a study of T cells in Graves' hyperthyroidism and ophthalmopathy. The table lists this clonotype with many counts. Its antigen is undetermined. TCR beta CDR3 regions were amplified from RNA. Primed by the HTBI set, a first-round RT-PCR was run on the TCR CDR3. MiXCR, applied by TCRdb to the multiplex PCR reads, yields one record per CDR3 protein. The sample has some 600,000 distinct CDR3 sequences, approximately 14% seen once. Study observations and caveats: Most expanded thyroid clonotypes above 0.001 also appeared in blood. The model's output predicted ophthalmopathy at a median of around 6.9 months prior to onset.

Per germline, CDR1 GTSNPN and CDR2 SVGIG (reference sequence). The CDR3 is 13 residues long. After removal of 5 bases from V and 9 bases from J, the junction contained 10 bases not matched to a gene. Sequenced material: blood. This TCR was sampled from a woman aged 25 to 45 with Graves' hyperthyroidism that later progressed to Graves' ophthalmopathy. The chain recombines TRBV30 with TRBJ2-1, with 7 bases identical to TRBD2. This chain's CDR3 is CAWSTSPAGEQFF. The DNA for the CDR3 is TGTGCCTGGTCGACTAGCCCCGCGGGTGAGCAGTTCTTC. The complete variable domain, with remaining parts taken from reference TRBV30 and TRBJ2-1, reads SQTIHQWPATLVQPVGSPLSLECTVEGTSNPNLYWYRQAAGRGLQLLFYSVGIGQISSEVPQNLSASRPQDRQFILSSKKLLLSDSGFYLCAWSTSPAGEQFFGPGTRLTVL.